Sequencing of this TCR beta chain was carried out in a study of control samples from healthy donors and cancer patients. The germline V gene has CDR1 SEHNR and CDR2 FQNEAQ (reference sequence). The CDR3 length is 14 residues. Trimming pared 1 base from V and 5 bases from J, leaving 9 bases between. Libraries were prepared by immunoSEQ multiplex PCR; TCRdb keeps only in-frame clonotypes and omits some of them. The data show 130,000 or so clones, approximately 91% seen once. The TCR was taken from a man aged 45-60 years in good health. The rearrangement uses TRBV7-9 and TRBJ2-1, with D possibly TRBD1 on 5 matching bases. The material sequenced was blood. CDR3 sequence reads: CASSLVVQDNEQFF. In DNA form, the CDR3 reads TGTGCCAGCAGCTTAGTCGTACAGGACAATGAGCAGTTCTTC.